The 27 T cell receptor beta chains in this list originate from one sample, sequenced in a study of shared clonotypes between healthy human individuals. TCRdb's copy holds only in-frame clones and misses some; the assay was immunoSEQ multiplex PCR. The sample lists hundreds of thousands of clones; roughly four fifths were seen once. The source material was PBMCs. These receptors originate from a woman aged 35 to 49 in good health. Some clones in this sample may be carry-over from other donors' samples.

The V and J genes are TRBV21-1 and TRBJ1-2; the table's D call, TRBD1, has no DNA check behind it. TRBV21-1 is given as a pseudogene. The CDR3 is made up of 11 amino acids. CDR3 sequence reads: CASTVDYGYTF. The CDR3 region has the DNA TGTGCCAGCACAGTTGACTATGGCTACACCTTC.

This clone was observed a handful of times. The chain joins TRBV29-1 to TRBJ1-1; no definite D call. The V end lost 3 bases, the J end lost 5 bases, and 13 bases lay between the germline ends. From germline, CDR1 is SQVTM and CDR2 ANQGSEA. The CDR3 loop spans 13 amino acids. The CDR3 protein is CSVDEGSGTEAFF. The DNA of the CDR3 is TGCAGCGTTGATGAGGGTTCGGGGACTGAAGCTTTCTTT.

This clone has a single count. The chain has TRBV2 and TRBJ2-3; maybe TRBD2 (6 bases). The germline V gene has CDR1 SNHLY and CDR2 FYNNEI. This CDR3 is 15 amino acids long. Trimming removed 8 bases at V and 0 bases at J, with 15 bases between. The CDR3 sequence is CASGFGGVSTDTQYF. CDR3 sequence (DNA): TGTGCCAGCGGGTTTGGAGGGGTCAGCACAGATACGCAGTATTTT.

The CDR3 coding sequence is TGTGCCTGGAGTGTACCGGACAGGGAGACCCAGTACTTC. Its translation: CAWSVPDRETQYF. The V and J genes are TRBV30 and TRBJ2-5, with 7 bases that match TRBD1. The CDR3 contains 13 residues. J was trimmed by 5 bases and V by 0 bases; bases with no gene match: 3. CDR1 GTSNPN and CDR2 SVGIG come from the germline V gene (reference sequence).

The chain uses TRBV4-3 and TRBJ1-6, with 8 bases identical to TRBD1. Germline assignment: CDR1 LGHNA and CDR2 YSLEER. This CDR3 has 17 amino acids. V shed 0 bases and J 7 bases; nucleotides not matched to a gene: 8. CDR3 DNA sequence: TGCGCCAGCAGCCAAGATGCAGGGGGCGATTGGAATTCACCCCTCCACTTT. This gives the protein CASSQDAGGDWNSPLHF.

V and J are TRBV5-4 and TRBJ2-7; TRBD1 agrees at 8 bases. Unmatched junction bases numbered 12, after V lost 4 bases and J lost 3 bases. The CDR3 is 16 amino acids. Germline V gene lookup returns CDR1 SGHNT and CDR2 YYREEE (reference sequence). The CDR3 region is CASSLLGRDRNYEQYF. CDR3 bases: TGTGCCAGCAGCCTGCTTGGGCGGGACAGGAACTACGAGCAGTACTTC.

The chain carries TRBV12-1 and TRBJ2-2; TRBD1 reflects the table's D call only, with no check against the DNA. TRBV12-1 corresponds to a pseudogene. This CDR3 is built from 16 residues. CDR3 nucleotides: TGTGCCAGCAGCTTTTTCTACAGCTGGGGCGCCGGGGAGCTGTTTTTT. The encoded protein is CASSFFYSWGAGELFF.

CDR3 sequence: CSVDGAGGVGYTF. In DNA, the CDR3 is TGCAGCGTTGACGGGGCAGGGGGCGTTGGCTACACCTTC. V usage is TRBV29-1 and J usage is TRBJ1-2, with TRBD1 matching 8 bases. The CDR3 is 13 amino acids. V lost 3 bases to trimming and J lost 7 bases; unmatched junction nucleotides: 7. Germline values: CDR1 SQVTM, CDR2 ANQGSEA.

This chain links TRBV30 with TRBJ2-2; no clear D. The length of the CDR3 is 14 residues. With 2 bases removed from V and 1 base from J, the gap between germline ends came to 8 bases. The germline CDR1 and CDR2 sequences are GTSNPN and SVGIG (reference sequence). The CDR3 loop reads CAWSFGGNTGELFF. The CDR3 bases are TGTGCCTGGAGTTTTGGCGGGAACACCGGGGAGCTGTTTTTT.

This chain uses TRBV28 with TRBJ1-1; D not certain. Germline values: CDR1 MDHEN, CDR2 SYDVKM. This CDR3 comprises 14 residues. Between the trimmed V and J ends, which lost 6 bases and 3 bases, there was a span of 14 bases. CDR3 in DNA: TGTGCCAGCAGGGTACCCGGGAGGGACACTGAAGCTTTCTTT. This translates into CASRVPGRDTEAFF.

The rearrangement uses TRBV28 and TRBJ2-7; D remains unclear. Germline V gene data show CDR1 as MDHEN and CDR2 as SYDVKM. Trimming left V 6 bases short and J 3 bases short, with 12 bases between. The CDR3 is 13 amino acids. The CDR3 sequence: CASRSVTFYEQYF. The CDR3, as DNA: TGTGCCAGCAGGTCGGTAACCTTCTACGAGCAGTACTTC.

The gene calls are TRBV6-5 and TRBJ2-7, with TRBD1 identical over 7 bases. After removal of 6 bases from V and 3 bases from J, the junction contained 8 bases not matched to a gene. Germline CDR1 and CDR2: MNHEY and SVGAGI. CDR3 length equals 14 residues. CDR3 residues: CASSRDRKGYEQYF. As DNA, the CDR3 is TGTGCCAGCAGCCGGGACAGAAAAGGCTACGAGCAGTACTTC.

CDR3 sequence reads: CASSHQDNYEQYF. The CDR3 DNA is TGTGCCAGCAGCCACCAGGACAACTACGAGCAGTACTTC. The chain has TRBV5-4 and TRBJ2-7; possibly TRBD1 for D (5 bases). V was trimmed by 4 bases and J by 3 bases, leaving 11 bases between them. Germline loops: CDR1 SGHNT, CDR2 YYREEE (reference sequence). CDR3 length: 13 amino acids.

The J gene is TRBJ1-1, the V gene TRBV30, with 7 bases that match TRBD1. J was trimmed by 4 bases and V by 0 bases; bases with no gene match: 2. The CDR3 has 13 residues. Germline CDR1 and CDR2: GTSNPN and SVGIG (reference sequence). The CDR3, as DNA: TGTGCCTGGAGTGTACCAGGGGGCACTGAAGCTTTCTTT. It translates to CAWSVPGGTEAFF.

The chain combines TRBV5-1 with TRBJ2-5; the match to TRBD1 covers 8 bases. V shed 4 bases, J shed 4 bases, and the junction held 3 bases outside the gene matches. Germline V gene lookup returns CDR1 SGHRS and CDR2 YFSETQ. This CDR3 spans 13 amino acids. The CDR3, as DNA: TGCGCCAGCAGCACAGGACAGGGAGAGACCCAGTACTTC. It yields the protein CASSTGQGETQYF.

The J gene is TRBJ2-3, the V gene TRBV2; TRBD2 aligns across 7 bases. The CDR3 is 14 amino acids. V was pared by 4 bases and J by 2 bases, with 3 bases of the junction left unmatched. Germline CDR1 SNHLY, CDR2 FYNNEI. This chain's CDR3 is CASSARLATDTQYF. Here the CDR3 DNA reads TGTGCCAGCAGTGCGAGACTAGCCACAGATACGCAGTATTTT. The whole variable domain, filled in from reference TRBV2 and TRBJ2-3, reads EPEVTQTPSHQVTQMGQEVILRCVPISNHLYFYWYRQILGQKVEFLVSFYNNEISEKSEIFDDQFSVERPDGSNFTLKIRSTKLEDSAMYFCASSARLATDTQYFGPGTRLTVL.

The V gene is TRBV30, the J gene TRBJ1-5; TRBD1 aligns across 7 bases. Germline assignment: CDR1 GTSNPN and CDR2 SVGIG (reference sequence). With V trimmed by 2 bases and J by 10 bases, 17 bases remained unmatched. The CDR3 has 16 residues. CDR3 sequence (DNA): TGTGCCTGGAGTAACCGACAGGGACCGGGGGATCTTCCCCAGCATTTT. It yields the protein CAWSNRQGPGDLPQHF.

Notes on this clone: The sample has other DNA sequences that encode this CDR3 too. The chain is built from TRBV4-3 and TRBJ1-5; D gene unclear. Trimming pared 0 bases from V and 1 base from J, leaving 7 bases between. The CDR3 is 15 residues long. CDR1 and CDR2 (germline): LGHNA, YSLEER. CDR3 sequence reads: CASSQDGWSNQPQHF. CDR3 nucleotide sequence: TGCGCCAGCAGCCAAGATGGGTGGAGCAATCAGCCCCAGCATTTT.

This clone appeared once. The chain couples TRBV28 to TRBJ1-2; D gene ambiguous. V gave up 2 bases and J gave up 3 bases, with 10 bases separating them. CDR3 length equals 14 residues. Germline V lookup: CDR1 MDHEN, CDR2 SYDVKM. The CDR3 DNA is TGTGCCAGCAGTTTAGTGATCGGGGACTATGGCTACACCTTC. Its translation: CASSLVIGDYGYTF.

This clone showed up just once. The chain uses TRBV7-8 and TRBJ2-1; possible D gene TRBD2, 5 bases. Between the trimmed V and J ends, which lost 5 bases and 2 bases, there was a span of 13 bases. The CDR3 is 15 amino acids. CDR1 is SGHVS and CDR2 is FQNEAQ in the germline V gene. CDR3 coding DNA: TGTGCCAGCAGCCCACGGGGAGCCACCTACAATGAGCAGTTCTTC. This translates into CASSPRGATYNEQFF.

As DNA, the CDR3 is TGTGCCAGCAGTTTACGGGCACCACCCTCCTACAATGAGCAGTTCTTC. This encodes CASSLRAPPSYNEQFF. V and J are TRBV27 and TRBJ2-1; no clear D. Germline CDR1 is MNHEY and CDR2 is SMNVEV (reference sequence). The CDR3 totals 16 residues. The ends were cut back, 2 bases at V and 0 bases at J, with 11 bases in the middle.

The chain carries TRBV7-9 and TRBJ2-7; the match to TRBD2 covers 10 bases. The germline V gene encodes CDR1 SEHNR and CDR2 FQNEAQ (reference sequence). The CDR3 sequence is 16 residues long. Trimming took 4 bases from V and 2 from J; bases not matched to a gene: 8. The CDR3 nucleotides read TGTGCCAGCAGCTCCGCCGGGACTAGCGCCGCCTACGAGCAGTACTTC. Translated, it gives CASSSAGTSAAYEQYF.

The chain combines TRBV28 with TRBJ1-1; D gene ambiguous. The CDR3 totals 13 residues. Trimming took 4 bases from V and 3 from J, leaving 9 bases between them. The germline CDR1 and CDR2 sequences are MDHEN and SYDVKM. The CDR3: CASSSIQHTEAFF. The CDR3 DNA reads TGTGCCAGCAGTTCGATACAACACACTGAAGCTTTCTTT.

V and J are TRBV9 and TRBJ2-5, with 8 nucleotides matching TRBD1. The junction had 3 bases not matched to a gene; V was cut back by 4 bases and J by 1 base. From germline, CDR1 is SGDLS and CDR2 YYNGEE. The CDR3 sequence is 14 residues long. In DNA, the CDR3 is TGTGCCAGCAGCCCGGGACAGGCCCAAGAGACCCAGTACTTC. Its translation is CASSPGQAQETQYF.

This chain links TRBV7-6 with TRBJ2-6, with D perhaps assigned TRBD1 or TRBD2 (5 bases each). Germline CDR1 SGHVS, CDR2 FNYEAQ. Trimming took off 5 bases at V and 0 bases at J, with 17 bases between the two ends. This CDR3 region has 18 residues. In DNA, the CDR3 is TGTGCCAGCAGCCCCCTTGGGGCGGGTGGCTCTGGGGCCAACGTCCTGACTTTC. This translates into CASSPLGAGGSGANVLTF.

The V call is TRBV11-2, the J call TRBJ1-2, with no clear D. The CDR3 totals 14 residues. Per the germline V gene, CDR1 is SGHAT and CDR2 is FQNNGV. Trimming removed 0 bases at V and 4 bases at J, with 9 bases between. The CDR3 here is CASSLDPRPYGYTF. The CDR3 DNA follows: TGTGCCAGCAGCTTAGACCCCAGACCCTATGGCTACACCTTC.

This clone was observed a single time. V is TRBV11-2 and J is TRBJ2-1; D is ambiguous. The V end lost 5 bases, the J end lost 2 bases, and 7 bases lay between the germline ends. The V gene's germline CDR1 is SGHAT and CDR2 FQNNGV. This CDR3 has 13 amino acids. The CDR3 DNA reads as TGTGCCAGCAGCGCCCGCGCCTACAATGAGCAGTTCTTC. The encoded protein is CASSARAYNEQFF.